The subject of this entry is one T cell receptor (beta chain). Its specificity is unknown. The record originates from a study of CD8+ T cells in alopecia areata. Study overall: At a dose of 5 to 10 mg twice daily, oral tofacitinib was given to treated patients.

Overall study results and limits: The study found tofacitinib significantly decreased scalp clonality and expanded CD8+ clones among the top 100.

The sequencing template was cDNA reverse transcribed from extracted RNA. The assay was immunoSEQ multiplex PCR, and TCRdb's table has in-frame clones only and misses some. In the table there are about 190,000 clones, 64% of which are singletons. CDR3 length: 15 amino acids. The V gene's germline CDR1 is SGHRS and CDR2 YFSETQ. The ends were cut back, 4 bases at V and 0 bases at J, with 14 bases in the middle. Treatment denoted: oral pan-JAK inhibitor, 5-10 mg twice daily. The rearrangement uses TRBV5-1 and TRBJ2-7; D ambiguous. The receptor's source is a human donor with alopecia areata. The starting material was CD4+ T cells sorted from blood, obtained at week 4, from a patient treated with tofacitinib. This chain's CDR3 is CASSLVSGSSYEQYF. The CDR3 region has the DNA TGCGCCAGCAGCCTGGTTTCGGGCAGCTCCTACGAGCAGTACTTC.